The 2 T cell receptor beta chains below were found in one sample sequenced in a study of identical twins. TCRdb analysed the 5' RACE reads with MiXCR anew, one entry per CDR3 protein. The sample shows 1.5 million to 2 million distinct CDR3 sequences, about 30% of them seen only once. The sample comprised cord blood. The receptors come from a newborn girl in good health.

The V call is TRBV12-3 or TRBV12-4, the J call TRBJ1-2; 10 bases align to TRBD1. This CDR3 comprises 16 residues. Unmatched junction bases numbered 8, after V lost 0 bases and J lost 7 bases. The DNA of the CDR3 is TGTGCCAGCAGTTTAGCGAGGGGACAGGGGTTGGGTGGCTACACCTTC. It specifies CASSLARGQGLGGYTF.

The genes are TRBV15 and TRBJ2-1; TRBD2 matches at 7 bases. V lost 0 bases to trimming and J lost 7 bases; unmatched junction nucleotides: 6. The CDR3 contains 15 residues. Germline assignment: CDR1 LNHNV and CDR2 YYDKDF (reference sequence). CDR3 amino acids: CATSRDAARENEQFF. CDR3 nucleotides: TGTGCCACCAGCAGAGATGCGGCGCGGGAGAATGAGCAGTTCTTC.